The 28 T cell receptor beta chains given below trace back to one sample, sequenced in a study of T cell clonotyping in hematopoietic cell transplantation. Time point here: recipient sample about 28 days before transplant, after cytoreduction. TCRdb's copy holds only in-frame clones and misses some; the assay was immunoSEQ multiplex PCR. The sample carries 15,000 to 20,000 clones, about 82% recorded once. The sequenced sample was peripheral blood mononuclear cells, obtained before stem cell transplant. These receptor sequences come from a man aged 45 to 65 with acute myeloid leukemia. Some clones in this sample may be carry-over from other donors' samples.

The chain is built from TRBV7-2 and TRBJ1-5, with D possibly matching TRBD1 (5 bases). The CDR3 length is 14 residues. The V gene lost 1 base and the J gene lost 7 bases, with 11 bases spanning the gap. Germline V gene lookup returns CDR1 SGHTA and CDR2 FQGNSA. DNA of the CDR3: TGTGCCAGCAGCTTAGTAGGGGAAGGGCAGCCCCAGCATTTT. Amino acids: CASSLVGEGQPQHF.

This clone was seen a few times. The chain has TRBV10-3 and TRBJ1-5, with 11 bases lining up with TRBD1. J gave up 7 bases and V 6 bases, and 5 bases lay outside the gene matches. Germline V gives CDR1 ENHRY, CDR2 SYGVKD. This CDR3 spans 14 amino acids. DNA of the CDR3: TGTGCCATCAGGGGGACAGGGGGAGAGCAGCCCCAGCATTTT. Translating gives CAIRGTGGEQPQHF.

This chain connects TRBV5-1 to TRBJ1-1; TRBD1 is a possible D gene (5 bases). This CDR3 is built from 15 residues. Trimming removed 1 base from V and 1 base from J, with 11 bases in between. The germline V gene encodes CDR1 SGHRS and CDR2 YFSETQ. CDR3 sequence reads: CASSLKGVQNTEAFF. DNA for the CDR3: TGCGCCAGCAGCTTGAAAGGGGTCCAGAACACTGAAGCTTTCTTT. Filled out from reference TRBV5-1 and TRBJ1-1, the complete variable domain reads KAGVTQTPRYLIKTRGQQVTLSCSPISGHRSVSWYQQTPGQGLQFLFEYFSETQRNKGNFPGRFSGRQFSNSRSEMNVSTLELGDSALYLCASSLKGVQNTEAFFGQGTRLTVV.

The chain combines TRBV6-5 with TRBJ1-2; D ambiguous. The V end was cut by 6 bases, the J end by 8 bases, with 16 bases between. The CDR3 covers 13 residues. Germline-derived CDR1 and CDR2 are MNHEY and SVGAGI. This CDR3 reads CASSLGLAEGYTF. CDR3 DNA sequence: TGTGCCAGCAGCCTGGGCCTCGCGGAGGGCTACACCTTC.

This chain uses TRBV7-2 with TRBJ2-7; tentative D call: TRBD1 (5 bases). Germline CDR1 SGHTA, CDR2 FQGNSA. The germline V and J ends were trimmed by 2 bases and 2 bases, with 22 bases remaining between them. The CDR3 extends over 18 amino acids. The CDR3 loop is CASSLRGRTNRLTYEQYF. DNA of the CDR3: TGTGCCAGCAGCTTAAGAGGAAGGACAAACCGGCTAACCTACGAGCAGTACTTC.

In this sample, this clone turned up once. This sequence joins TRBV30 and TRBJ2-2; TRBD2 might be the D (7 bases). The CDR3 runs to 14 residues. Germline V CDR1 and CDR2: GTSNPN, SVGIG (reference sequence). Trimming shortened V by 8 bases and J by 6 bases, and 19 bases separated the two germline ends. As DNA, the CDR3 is TGTGCCGCGAGGGGGAGGGGTGAGGCCGGGGAGCTGTTTTTT. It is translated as CAARGRGEAGELFF.

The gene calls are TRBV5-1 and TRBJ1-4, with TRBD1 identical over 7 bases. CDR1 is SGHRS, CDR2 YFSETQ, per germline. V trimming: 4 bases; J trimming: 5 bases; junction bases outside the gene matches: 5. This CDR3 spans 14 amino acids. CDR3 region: CASSPGTVNEKLFF. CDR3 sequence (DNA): TGCGCCAGCAGCCCCGGGACAGTGAATGAAAAACTGTTTTTT.

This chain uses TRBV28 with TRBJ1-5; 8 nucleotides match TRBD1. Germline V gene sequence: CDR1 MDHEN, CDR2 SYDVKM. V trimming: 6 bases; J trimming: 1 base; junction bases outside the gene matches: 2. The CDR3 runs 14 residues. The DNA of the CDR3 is TGTGCCAGCAGCGGACAGGGAAGCAATCAGCCCCAGCATTTT. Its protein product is CASSGQGSNQPQHF.

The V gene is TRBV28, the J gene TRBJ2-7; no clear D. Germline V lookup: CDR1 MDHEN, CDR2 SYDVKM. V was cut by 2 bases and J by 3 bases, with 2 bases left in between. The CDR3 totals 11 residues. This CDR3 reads CASSLDYEQYF. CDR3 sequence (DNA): TGTGCCAGCAGTTTAGACTACGAGCAGTACTTC.

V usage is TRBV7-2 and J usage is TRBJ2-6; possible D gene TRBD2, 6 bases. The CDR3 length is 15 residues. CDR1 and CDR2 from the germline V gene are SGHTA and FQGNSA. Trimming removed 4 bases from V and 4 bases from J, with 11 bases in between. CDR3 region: CASSSGGTGANVLTF. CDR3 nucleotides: TGTGCCAGCAGCTCTGGGGGGACCGGGGCCAACGTCCTGACTTTC.

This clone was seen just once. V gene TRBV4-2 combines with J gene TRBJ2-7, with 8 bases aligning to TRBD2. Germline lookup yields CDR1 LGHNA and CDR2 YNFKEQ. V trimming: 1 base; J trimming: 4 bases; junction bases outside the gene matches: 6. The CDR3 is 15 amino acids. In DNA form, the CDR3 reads TGTGCCAGCAGCCAAGGGAGCGGGGGAGTTTACGAGCAGTACTTC. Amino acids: CASSQGSGGVYEQYF.

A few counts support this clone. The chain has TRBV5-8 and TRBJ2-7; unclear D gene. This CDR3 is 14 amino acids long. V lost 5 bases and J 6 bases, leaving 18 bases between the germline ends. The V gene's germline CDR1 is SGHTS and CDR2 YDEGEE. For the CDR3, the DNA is TGTGCCAGCAGATACGGGCCAAATCGAGGCGAGCAGTACTTC. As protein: CASRYGPNRGEQYF.

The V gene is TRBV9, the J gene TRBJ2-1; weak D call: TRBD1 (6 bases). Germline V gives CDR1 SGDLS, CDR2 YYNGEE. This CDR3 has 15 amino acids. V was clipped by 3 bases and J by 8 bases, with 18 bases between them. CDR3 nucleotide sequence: TGTGCCAGCAGCGGTTTAATGGGGAAGGGGGATGAGCAGTTCTTC. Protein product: CASSGLMGKGDEQFF.

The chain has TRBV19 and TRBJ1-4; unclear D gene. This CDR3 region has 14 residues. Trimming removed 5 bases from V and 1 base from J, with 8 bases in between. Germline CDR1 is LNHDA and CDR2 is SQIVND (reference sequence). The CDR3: CASSVAITNEKLFF. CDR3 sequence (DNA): TGTGCCAGTAGTGTTGCCATAACTAATGAAAAACTGTTTTTT.

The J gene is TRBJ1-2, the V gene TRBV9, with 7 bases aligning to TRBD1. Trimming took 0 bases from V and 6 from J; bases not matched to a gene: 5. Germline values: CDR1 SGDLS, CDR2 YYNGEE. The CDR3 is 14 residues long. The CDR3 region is CASSVGGGADGYTF. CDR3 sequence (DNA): TGTGCCAGCAGCGTAGGAGGGGGCGCCGATGGCTACACCTTC.

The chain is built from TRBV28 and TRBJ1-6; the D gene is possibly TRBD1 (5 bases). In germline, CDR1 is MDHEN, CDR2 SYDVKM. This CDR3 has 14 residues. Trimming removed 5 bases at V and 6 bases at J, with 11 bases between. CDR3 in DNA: TGTGCCAGCAGTACCGGGACGCCTAATTCACCCCTCCACTTT. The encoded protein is CASSTGTPNSPLHF.

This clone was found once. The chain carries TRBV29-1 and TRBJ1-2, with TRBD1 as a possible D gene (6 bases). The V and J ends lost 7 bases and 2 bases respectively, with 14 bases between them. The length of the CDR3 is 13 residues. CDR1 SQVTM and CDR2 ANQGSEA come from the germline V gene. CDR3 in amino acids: CSASYRENYGYTF. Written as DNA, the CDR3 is TGCAGCGCCAGCTACAGGGAGAACTATGGCTACACCTTC.

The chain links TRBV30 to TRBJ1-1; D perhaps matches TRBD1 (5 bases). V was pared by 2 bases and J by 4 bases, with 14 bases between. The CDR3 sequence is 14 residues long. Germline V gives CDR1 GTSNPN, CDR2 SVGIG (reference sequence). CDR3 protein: CAWSFTGTRTEAFF. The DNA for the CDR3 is TGTGCCTGGAGTTTCACTGGGACTCGCACTGAAGCTTTCTTT.

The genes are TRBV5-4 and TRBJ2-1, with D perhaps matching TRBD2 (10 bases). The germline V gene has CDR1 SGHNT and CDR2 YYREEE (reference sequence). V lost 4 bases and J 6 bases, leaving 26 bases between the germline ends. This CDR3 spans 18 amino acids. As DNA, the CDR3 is TGTGCCAGCAGCCCGGGACAGGGTAGGGCTAGCGGGAGCAATGAGCAGTTCTTC. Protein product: CASSPGQGRASGSNEQFF.

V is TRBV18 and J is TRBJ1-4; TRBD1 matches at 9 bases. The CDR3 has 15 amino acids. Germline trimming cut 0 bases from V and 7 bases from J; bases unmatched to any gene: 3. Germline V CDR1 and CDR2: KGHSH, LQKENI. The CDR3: CASSPPSDRGEKLFF. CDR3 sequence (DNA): TGTGCCAGCTCACCACCGTCGGACAGGGGTGAAAAACTGTTTTTT.

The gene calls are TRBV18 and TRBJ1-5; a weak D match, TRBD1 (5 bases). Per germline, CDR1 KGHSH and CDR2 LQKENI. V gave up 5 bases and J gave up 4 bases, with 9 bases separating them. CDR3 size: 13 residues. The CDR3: CASSKEGNQPQHF. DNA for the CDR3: TGTGCCAGCTCAAAGGAGGGGAATCAGCCCCAGCATTTT.

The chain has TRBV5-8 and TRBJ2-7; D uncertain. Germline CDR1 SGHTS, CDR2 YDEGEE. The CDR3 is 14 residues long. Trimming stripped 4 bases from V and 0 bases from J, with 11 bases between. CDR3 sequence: CASSPRTASYEQYF. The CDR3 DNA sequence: TGTGCCAGCAGCCCGAGGACGGCCTCCTACGAGCAGTACTTC.

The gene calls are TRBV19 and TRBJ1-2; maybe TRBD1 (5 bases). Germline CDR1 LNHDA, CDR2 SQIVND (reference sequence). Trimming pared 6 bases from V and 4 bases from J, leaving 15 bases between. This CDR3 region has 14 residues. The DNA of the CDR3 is TGTGCCAGTAGGGGGCCCAGGGTCGGCTATGGCTACACCTTC. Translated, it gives CASRGPRVGYGYTF.

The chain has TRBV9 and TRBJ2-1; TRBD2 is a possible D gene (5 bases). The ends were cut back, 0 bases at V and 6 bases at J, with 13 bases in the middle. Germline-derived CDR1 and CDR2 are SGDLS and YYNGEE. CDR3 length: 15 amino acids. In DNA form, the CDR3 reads TGTGCCAGCAGCGTAGGTGGAGCGGCAAGCAATGAGCAGTTCTTC. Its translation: CASSVGGAASNEQFF.

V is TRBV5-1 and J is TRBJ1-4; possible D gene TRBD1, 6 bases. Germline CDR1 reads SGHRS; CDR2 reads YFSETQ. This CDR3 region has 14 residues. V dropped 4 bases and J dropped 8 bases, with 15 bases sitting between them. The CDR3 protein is CASSLDSTREKLFF. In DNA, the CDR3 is TGCGCCAGCAGCCTGGACAGCACGAGAGAAAAACTGTTTTTT.

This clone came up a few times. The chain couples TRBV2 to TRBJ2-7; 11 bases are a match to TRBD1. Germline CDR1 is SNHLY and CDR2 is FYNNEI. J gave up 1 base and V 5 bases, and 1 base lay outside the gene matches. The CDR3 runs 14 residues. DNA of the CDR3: TGTGCCAGCAGTCGGGACAGGGGGTCCTACGAGCAGTACTTC. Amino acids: CASSRDRGSYEQYF.

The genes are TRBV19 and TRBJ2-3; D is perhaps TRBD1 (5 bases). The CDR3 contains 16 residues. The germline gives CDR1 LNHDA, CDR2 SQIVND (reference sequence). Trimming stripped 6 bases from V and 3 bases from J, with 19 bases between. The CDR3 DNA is TGTGCCAGTAGCTTGACCCCGACAGTAACTACAGATACGCAGTATTTT. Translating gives CASSLTPTVTTDTQYF. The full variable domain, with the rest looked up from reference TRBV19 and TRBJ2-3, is DGGITQSPKYLFRKEGQNVTLSCEQNLNHDAMYWYRQDPGQGLRLIYYSQIVNDFQKGDIAEGYSVSREKKESFPLTVTSAQKNPTAFYLCASSLTPTVTTDTQYFGPGTRLTVL.

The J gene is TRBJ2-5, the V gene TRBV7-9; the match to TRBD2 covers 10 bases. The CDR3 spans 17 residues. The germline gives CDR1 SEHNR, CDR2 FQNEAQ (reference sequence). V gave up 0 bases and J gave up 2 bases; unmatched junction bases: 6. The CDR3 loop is CASSLALSGGVQETQYF. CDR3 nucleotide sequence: TGTGCCAGCAGCTTAGCGCTAAGCGGGGGGGTTCAAGAGACCCAGTACTTC. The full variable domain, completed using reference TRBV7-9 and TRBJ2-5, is DTGVSQNPRHKITKRGQNVTFRCDPISEHNRLYWYRQTLGQGPEFLTYFQNEAQLEKSRLLSDRFSAERPKGSFSTLEIQRTEQGDSAMYLCASSLALSGGVQETQYFGPGTRLLVL.